The following is a T cell receptor (beta chain) sequence with its context. The antigen is undetermined. The junction does not match germline at one end; this may be a read error. The sample belongs to a study of T cell repertoires in cytomegalovirus infection. The overall study: Indicated by public TCR beta signatures were CMV infection and matching HLA type.

CDR3 size: 16 residues. Looked up from germline, CDR1 is DFQATT and CDR2 is SNEGSKA (reference sequence). General study results and limits: The study identified carriers of CMV plus the relevant HLA from cumulative public TCR beta family frequency.

TCRdb reanalysed the reads using MiXCR and keeps one entry per CDR3 protein. This table has 200,000 to 300,000 distinct CDR3 sequences, approximately 9.2% appearing once. The sequence was obtained from a human donor in good health (CMV status not recorded). Some clones in this sample may be carry-over from other donors' samples. The sequenced material came from PBMCs. J is TRBJ2-6 and V is TRBV20-1; tentative D call: TRBD1 (5 bases). The CDR3 DNA is TGCAGTGCTAGAGATAGGGTGAACTCTGGGGCCAACGGCCTGACTTTC. This gives the protein CSARDRVNSGANGLTF.